These 21 T cell receptor beta chains came from one sample sequenced in a study of long-term antiretroviral therapy in people with HIV. Run at survey level, the immunoSEQ assay was version v3.0. Clones were read by immunoSEQ multiplex PCR, and TCRdb kept only the in-frame ones, dropping some. The sample carries about 24,000 clones, just under 85% recorded once. The source was unsorted PBMCs, collected 0.7 years before starting antiretroviral therapy. The receptors derive from a man aged 25 to 45 with HIV.

The gene calls are TRBV9 and TRBJ2-6; maybe TRBD1 (7 bases). Germline values: CDR1 SGDLS, CDR2 YYNGEE. CDR3 length equals 17 residues. With 0 bases removed from V and 8 bases from J, the gap between germline ends came to 18 bases. CDR3 loop: CASSVGGDPGGPNVLTF. The CDR3, as DNA: TGTGCCAGCAGCGTAGGGGGGGATCCAGGGGGTCCCAACGTCCTGACTTTC. Combining the CDR3 with reference TRBV9 and TRBJ2-6 gives the whole variable domain DSGVTQTPKHLITATGQRVTLRCSPRSGDLSVYWYQQSLDQGLQFLIQYYNGEERAKGNILERFSAQQFPDLHSELNLSSLELGDSALYFCASSVGGDPGGPNVLTFGAGSRLTVL.

V is TRBV15 and J is TRBJ2-5, with 10 bases fitting TRBD2. V was pared by 2 bases and J by 0 bases, with 6 bases of the junction left unmatched. Germline V CDR1 and CDR2: LNHNV, YYDKDF (reference sequence). CDR3 length: 17 amino acids. The CDR3 loop is CATSRLRAGGYQETQYF. Written as DNA, the CDR3 is TGTGCCACCAGCAGACTTAGAGCGGGAGGGTACCAAGAGACCCAGTACTTC.

This chain links TRBV7-2 with TRBJ1-3; D gene unclear. Germline CDR1 and CDR2: SGHTA and FQGNSA. This CDR3 spans 16 amino acids. V was clipped by 6 bases and J by 2 bases, with 17 bases between them. CDR3 bases: TGTGCCAGCAGTCTGACTCACGCCCGTGCTGGAAACACCATATATTTT. It translates to CASSLTHARAGNTIYF.

This clone was detected only once. The V and J genes are TRBV5-1 and TRBJ2-1; D may match TRBD1 or TRBD2 (6 bases each). Trimming stripped 0 bases from V and 4 bases from J, with 11 bases between. CDR3 length: 15 amino acids. CDR1 is SGHRS, CDR2 YFSETQ, per germline. CDR3 in amino acids: CASSLGGATYNEQFF. CDR3 coding DNA: TGCGCCAGCAGCTTGGGGGGGGCTACTTACAATGAGCAGTTCTTC.

The rearrangement joins TRBV19 to TRBJ2-2; D uncertain. CDR3 length: 15 amino acids. CDR1 and CDR2 (germline): LNHDA, SQIVND (reference sequence). Deletions cut 8 bases from V and 1 base from J, with 14 bases between. CDR3 loop: CASAGPGGNTGELFF. In nucleotides, the CDR3 is TGTGCCAGTGCTGGACCGGGCGGGAACACCGGGGAGCTGTTTTTT.

The chain has TRBV6-1 and TRBJ1-3; 9 positions match TRBD1. V dropped 4 bases and J dropped 9; count of bases not matched to a gene: 13. Germline-derived CDR1 and CDR2 are MNHNS and SASEGT. The CDR3 totals 16 residues. The CDR3 spells CASSGDRAGLGSTIYF. The CDR3 coding sequence is TGTGCCAGCAGTGGGGACAGGGCAGGCTTGGGGTCCACCATATATTTT.

V usage is TRBV5-1 and J usage is TRBJ1-2; TRBD1 agrees at 8 bases. V was pared by 0 bases and J by 7 bases, with 11 bases of the junction left unmatched. The CDR3 is 16 amino acids. Per the germline V gene, CDR1 is SGHRS and CDR2 is YFSETQ. CDR3 bases: TGCGCCAGCAGCTTGGGGTCCAGGGGGCAAGGTGGTGGCTACACCTTC. It yields the protein CASSLGSRGQGGGYTF.

This clone appeared a single time. CDR3 protein: CASSPRDFPQETQYF. CDR3 bases: TGCGCCAGCAGCCCCCGGGACTTCCCCCAAGAGACCCAGTACTTC. The chain couples TRBV5-1 to TRBJ2-5; TRBD2 is a possible D gene (6 bases). Trimming stripped 4 bases from V and 1 base from J, with 14 bases between. The germline V gene encodes CDR1 SGHRS and CDR2 YFSETQ. The CDR3 sequence is 15 residues long.

As DNA, the CDR3 is TGCGCCAGCAGGTGGGGGGGGGACGCTGAAGCTTTCTTT. Translated: CASRWGGDAEAFF. V is TRBV5-1 and J is TRBJ1-1, with a tentative D call TRBD1 (5 bases). Trimming shortened V by 5 bases and J by 6 bases, and 14 bases separated the two germline ends. This CDR3 spans 13 amino acids. Germline CDR1 and CDR2: SGHRS and YFSETQ.

The chain carries TRBV6-5 and TRBJ1-1; no reliable D call. The CDR3 extends over 13 amino acids. Deletions cut 5 bases from V and 4 bases from J, with 11 bases between. The germline gives CDR1 MNHEY, CDR2 SVGAGI. CDR3 sequence: CASSRVGGTEAFF. CDR3 in DNA: TGTGCCAGCAGTCGGGTTGGCGGCACTGAAGCTTTCTTT.

The chain combines TRBV2 with TRBJ1-1; D is unclear. Trimming cost V 5 bases and J 1 base, with 14 bases left between them. The CDR3 has 15 amino acids. The germline V gene encodes CDR1 SNHLY and CDR2 FYNNEI. The CDR3 DNA reads as TGTGCCAGCAGTCCCTGGGGAGGGTCGAACACTGAAGCTTTCTTT. It specifies CASSPWGGSNTEAFF.

The chain uses TRBV27 and TRBJ2-5; D might be TRBD1 or TRBD2, each matching 6 bases. The CDR3 runs to 18 residues. Per the germline V gene, CDR1 is MNHEY and CDR2 is SMNVEV (reference sequence). Trimming cost V 2 bases and J 5 bases, with 24 bases left between them. Here the CDR3 reads CASSLVRGGLGTSETQYF. CDR3 DNA sequence: TGTGCCAGCAGTTTAGTAAGAGGGGGACTGGGTACCTCGGAGACCCAGTACTTC.

The sample holds one count of this clone. The chain joins TRBV27 to TRBJ1-6, with 8 bases aligning to TRBD1. From germline, CDR1 is MNHEY and CDR2 SMNVEV (reference sequence). Trimming took 6 bases from V and 5 from J; bases not matched to a gene: 6. This CDR3 contains 15 residues. CDR3 nucleotide sequence: TGTGCCAGCAGGCAAGGGACAGGCGATAATTCACCCCTCCACTTT. Translating it yields CASRQGTGDNSPLHF.

This rearrangement joins TRBV5-4 to TRBJ1-4; a weak D match, TRBD1 (6 bases). The ends were cut back, 4 bases at V and 6 bases at J, with 13 bases in the middle. This CDR3 contains 14 residues. Germline assignment: CDR1 SGHNT and CDR2 YYREEE (reference sequence). For the CDR3, the DNA is TGTGCCAGCAGCCCCGACCGGACAGATGAAAAACTGTTTTTT. Residues: CASSPDRTDEKLFF.

This clone was observed a single time. The chain uses TRBV6-5 and TRBJ2-7; 14 positions agree with TRBD2. This CDR3 is built from 14 residues. V gave up 6 bases and J gave up 6 bases; unmatched junction bases: 4. The germline V gene has CDR1 MNHEY and CDR2 SVGAGI. CDR3 bases: TGTGCCAGCAGCCCGGGACTAGCGGGAGTCGAGCAGTACTTC. This translates into CASSPGLAGVEQYF.

A single count supports this clone. This sequence joins TRBV10-1 and TRBJ2-7; TRBD2 matches 7 bases. The CDR3 has 13 amino acids. Per the germline V gene, CDR1 is WNHNN and CDR2 is SYGVQD (reference sequence). Trimming removed 8 bases from V and 4 bases from J; junction bases left unmatched: 8. The CDR3 nucleotides read TGCGCCAGCCGAGGGCTAGCGGCATACGAGCAGTACTTC. Translated, it gives CASRGLAAYEQYF.

The chain's CDR3 is CASSSSGGGTDTQYF. The DNA for the CDR3 is TGCGCCAGCAGCTCCTCCGGCGGCGGGACCGATACGCAGTATTTT. The rearrangement joins TRBV5-1 to TRBJ2-3, with a weak D call TRBD2 (6 bases). The V end was cut by 3 bases, the J end by 6 bases, with 17 bases between. Germline-derived CDR1 and CDR2 are SGHRS and YFSETQ. The CDR3 is 15 amino acids.

This chain connects TRBV5-8 to TRBJ1-5; D may be TRBD1 (5 bases). The germline CDR1 and CDR2 sequences are SGHTS and YDEGEE. The germline V and J ends were trimmed by 4 bases and 0 bases, with 11 bases remaining between them. This CDR3 comprises 15 residues. This CDR3 is CASSADINSNQPQHF. In DNA, the CDR3 is TGTGCCAGCAGCGCGGACATCAATAGCAATCAGCCCCAGCATTTT.

J is TRBJ2-7 and V is TRBV9, with TRBD2 matching over 7 bases. With 0 bases clipped from V and 6 bases from J, the junction kept 12 bases outside the gene matches. The CDR3 contains 16 residues. Germline values: CDR1 SGDLS, CDR2 YYNGEE. Here the CDR3 DNA reads TGTGCCAGCAGCGTAGGGCCCTCGAGCGGGGAGAGCGAGCAGTACTTC. It specifies CASSVGPSSGESEQYF.

This clone was picked up one time. The chain is built from TRBV10-2 and TRBJ1-2, with D unresolved. The CDR3 sequence is 13 residues long. Germline loops: CDR1 WSHSY, CDR2 SAAADI. V was pared by 3 bases and J by 8 bases, with 13 bases between. Here the CDR3 reads CASSETASVGYTF. Here the CDR3 DNA reads TGCGCCAGCAGTGAAACAGCCTCGGTCGGCTACACCTTC.

The chain uses TRBV9 and TRBJ2-7; D assignment may be TRBD1 or TRBD2 (5 bases each). CDR1 SGDLS and CDR2 YYNGEE come from the germline V gene. CDR3 length: 15 amino acids. Between the trimmed V and J ends, which lost 4 bases and 5 bases, there was a span of 19 bases. The CDR3 region has the DNA TGTGCCAGCAGCCCTGGGGCAGGGAGTCCCCACGAGCAGTACTTC. This encodes CASSPGAGSPHEQYF.